These 2 T cell receptor beta chains originate from one sample sequenced in a study of blood T cell repertoires in COVID-19. Sequencing used immunoSEQ multiplex PCR; TCRdb keeps in-frame clones, though not all of them. The sample holds approximately 490,000 clones, roughly nine tenths seen once. Sequencing was done on a sample of PBMCs or T cells enriched from blood (not recorded which). The receptors here all came from a woman in her sixties or seventies who had recovered from COVID-19.

The V and J genes are TRBV7-2 and TRBJ2-1; 8 bases match TRBD1. The CDR3 spans 14 residues. Germline values: CDR1 SGHTA, CDR2 FQGNSA. Trimming cost V 6 bases and J 5 bases; bases outside gene matches: 6. The CDR3 here is CASRWGQVDNEQFF. In nucleotides, the CDR3 is TGTGCCAGCAGATGGGGACAGGTTGACAATGAGCAGTTCTTC.

The chain has TRBV19 and TRBJ2-3, with TRBD1 identical over 8 bases. The germline gives CDR1 LNHDA, CDR2 SQIVND (reference sequence). V shed 6 bases, J shed 2 bases, and the junction held 7 bases outside the gene matches. CDR3 length: 15 amino acids. The DNA of the CDR3 is TGTGCCAGTAGCCCCCAGCAGGGGGCCACAGATACGCAGTATTTT. Encoded protein: CASSPQQGATDTQYF.